This T cell receptor beta chain was found in a study of identical twins. The CDR3 totals 13 residues. Between the trimmed V and J ends, which lost 1 base and 6 bases, there was a span of 9 bases. MiXCR, run by TCRdb on the 5' RACE reads, gives a single entry per CDR3 protein. The data hold fewer than 900,000 distinct CDR3 sequences, with around a sixth observed a single time. In its sample, this clonotype was seen a few times. The same data also contributed to another study, on T cells expressing NK-cell markers. As that study records: Sequencing of TCR beta repertoires drew on sorted CD3+CD56+NKG2C+, CD3+CD56+NKG2C- and CD3+CD56-NKG2C+ T cells.

This sequence originates from a woman between 18 and 29 years old in good health. The chain combines TRBV12-3 or TRBV12-4 with TRBJ1-2, with a tentative D call TRBD1 (5 bases). The source material was PBMCs. The CDR3 sequence: CASSLGGVNGYTF. The CDR3 nucleotides read TGTGCCAGCAGTTTAGGAGGGGTGAATGGCTACACCTTC.